Below, 27 T cell receptor beta chains from the same sample are listed, as sequenced in a study of regulatory and conventional T cells in RAG deficiency. Conventional CD4+ T cells were sorted from blood as CD25-low CD127-high cells. Profiled with immunoSEQ multiplex PCR; TCRdb holds only in-frame clones, not every one. The data contain 10,000 to 15,000 clones, around 92% of them singletons. These same data were also listed under a study on regulatory T cells. Per that paper: The PCR used 52 TRBV and 13 TRBJ primers.

Sequencing was carried out using CD4+ effector T cells sorted from blood. The origin of the receptors is a human donor in good health.

This clone has a handful of counts. The chain uses TRBV7-9 and TRBJ1-6; D gene uncertain. The germline V gene encodes CDR1 SEHNR and CDR2 FQNEAQ (reference sequence). V was trimmed by 5 bases and J by 6 bases, leaving 14 bases between them. The CDR3 length is 15 residues. The CDR3, as DNA: TGTGCCAGCAGCCAAATGGCCGGGTTTAATTCACCCCTCCACTTT. Encoded protein: CASSQMAGFNSPLHF.

This chain connects TRBV5-4 to TRBJ2-7; D ambiguous. This CDR3 is built from 11 residues. From germline, CDR1 is SGHNT and CDR2 YYREEE (reference sequence). Trimming shortened V by 4 bases and J by 3 bases, and 5 bases separated the two germline ends. CDR3 loop: CASSLDYEQYF. In nucleotides, the CDR3 is TGTGCCAGCAGCCTCGACTACGAGCAGTACTTC.

The chain is built from TRBV2 and TRBJ2-3; 11 bases fit TRBD2. Trimming took 4 bases from V and 7 from J; bases not matched to a gene: 13. The CDR3 is made up of 17 amino acids. Germline V gene data show CDR1 as SNHLY and CDR2 as FYNNEI. CDR3 sequence (DNA): TGTGCCAGCAGTGTAGCGTCTAGCGGGAGGAATCTGTATACGCAGTATTTT. This translates into CASSVASSGRNLYTQYF.

DNA of the CDR3: TGTGCCAGCAGTATAAACAGGGCCTCTGGAAACACCATATATTTT. It encodes CASSINRASGNTIYF. This chain links TRBV2 with TRBJ1-3; a weak D match, TRBD1 (6 bases). In germline, CDR1 is SNHLY, CDR2 FYNNEI. Between the trimmed V and J ends, which lost 5 bases and 0 bases, there was a span of 11 bases. The CDR3 is 15 amino acids.

The chain employs TRBV6-5 and TRBJ2-1; 8 nucleotides align to TRBD2. The CDR3 has 15 residues. V lost 6 bases to trimming and J lost 3 bases; unmatched junction nucleotides: 7. Germline-derived CDR1 and CDR2 are MNHEY and SVGAGI. CDR3 sequence: CASRPGTSNYNEQFF. For the CDR3, the DNA is TGTGCCAGCAGGCCCGGGACTAGTAACTACAATGAGCAGTTCTTC.

The CDR3 here is CASSPSSIAGNQETQYF. In nucleotides, the CDR3 is TGTGCCAGCAGCCCGAGCTCGATAGCGGGCAACCAAGAGACCCAGTACTTC. The J gene is TRBJ2-5, the V gene TRBV9, with 7 bases lining up with TRBD2. Looked up from germline, CDR1 is SGDLS and CDR2 is YYNGEE. The CDR3 loop spans 17 amino acids. The V gene end was trimmed by 4 bases and the J gene end by 0 bases; junction bases not matched to a gene: 12.

V usage is TRBV18 and J usage is TRBJ2-7; a weak D match, TRBD2 (6 bases). The V and J ends lost 4 bases and 1 base respectively, with 8 bases between them. The germline gives CDR1 KGHSH, CDR2 LQKENI. The CDR3 sequence is 13 residues long. Here the CDR3 DNA reads TGTGCCAGCTCACTGGGACTGTCCTACGAGCAGTACTTC. Translating it yields CASSLGLSYEQYF.

This clone showed up just once. V is TRBV6-5 and J is TRBJ1-2, with 9 positions matching TRBD1. This CDR3 comprises 16 residues. V lost 1 base and J lost 6; bases outside the gene matches: 9. Germline lookup yields CDR1 MNHEY and CDR2 SVGAGI. CDR3 DNA sequence: TGTGCCAGCAGTTACTTGAACAGGGGGCGGGTGGATGGCTACACCTTC. This sequence encodes CASSYLNRGRVDGYTF.

The gene calls are TRBV28 and TRBJ2-1; TRBD2 matches at 16 bases. The CDR3 is 19 amino acids. With V trimmed by 6 bases and J by 3 bases, 11 bases remained unmatched. Germline loops: CDR1 MDHEN, CDR2 SYDVKM. CDR3 region: CASSSPGLAGGTFYNEQFF. Here the CDR3 DNA reads TGTGCCAGCAGCAGTCCGGGACTAGCGGGAGGGACTTTCTACAATGAGCAGTTCTTC.

The chain combines TRBV6-5 with TRBJ1-1, with D unresolved. Germline V lookup: CDR1 MNHEY, CDR2 SVGAGI. This CDR3 has 13 amino acids. V lost 6 bases and J lost 1, with 9 bases in between. For the CDR3, the DNA is TGTGCCAGCAGACCCAACAAGAACACTGAAGCTTTCTTT. Protein: CASRPNKNTEAFF.

The chain uses TRBV28 and TRBJ2-1; D might be TRBD2 (6 bases). The CDR3 consists of 15 residues. Germline V gene sequence: CDR1 MDHEN, CDR2 SYDVKM. The V gene lost 6 bases and the J gene lost 5 bases, with 17 bases spanning the gap. The CDR3 region has the DNA TGTGCCAGCAGAACCGGAGGGACGGTCAACAATGAGCAGTTCTTC. Translating it yields CASRTGGTVNNEQFF.

The CDR3 DNA follows: TGTGCCAGCAGAGGGGGACAGGTTGGTGGCTACACCTTC. Protein: CASRGGQVGGYTF. The rearrangement joins TRBV6-5 to TRBJ1-2, with 8 bases aligning to TRBD1. CDR1 and CDR2 (germline): MNHEY, SVGAGI. This CDR3 is 13 amino acids long. V shed 6 bases and J 7 bases; nucleotides not matched to a gene: 7.

V usage is TRBV4-1 and J usage is TRBJ1-5, with D uncertain. Per the germline V gene, CDR1 is MGHRA and CDR2 is YSYEKL. The CDR3 has 16 amino acids. The germline V and J ends were trimmed by 5 bases and 2 bases, with 16 bases remaining between them. CDR3 region: CASSAPQAAGNQPQHF. CDR3 in DNA: TGCGCCAGCAGCGCACCCCAGGCGGCCGGCAATCAGCCCCAGCATTTT.

V usage is TRBV10-1 and J usage is TRBJ1-5; 7 bases fit TRBD1. This CDR3 is built from 16 residues. Germline V gene sequence: CDR1 WNHNN, CDR2 SYGVQD (reference sequence). V was clipped by 6 bases and J by 2 bases; unmatched bases: 10. Here the CDR3 DNA reads TGCGCCAGCAGAGACAGGGCAGGTTTTGGCAATCAGCCCCAGCATTTT. Residues: CASRDRAGFGNQPQHF.

The chain is built from TRBV6-1 and TRBJ1-1; D is possibly TRBD1 (5 bases). With 4 bases removed from V and 4 bases from J, the gap between germline ends came to 19 bases. Germline lookup yields CDR1 MNHNS and CDR2 SASEGT. The CDR3 spans 16 residues. DNA for the CDR3: TGTGCCAGCAGTGGCCCTATCTTCGGGAGGGGCACTGAAGCTTTCTTT. The encoded protein is CASSGPIFGRGTEAFF.

The chain combines TRBV7-6 with TRBJ2-2; D ambiguous. The CDR3 has 14 residues. V dropped 0 bases and J dropped 4 bases, with 6 bases sitting between them. From germline, CDR1 is SGHVS and CDR2 FNYEAQ. The CDR3 coding sequence is TGTGCCAGCAGCTTAGCCAGAATCACCGGGGAGCTGTTTTTT. Protein: CASSLARITGELFF.

This sequence joins TRBV28 and TRBJ1-6; D remains unclear. The length of the CDR3 is 11 residues. Germline loops: CDR1 MDHEN, CDR2 SYDVKM. V shed 3 bases and J shed 17 bases, with 11 bases lying between them. The CDR3, as DNA: TGTGCCAGCAGTTTCCAACCAAGGGTCCACTTT. Translation: CASSFQPRVHF.

The genes are TRBV7-9 and TRBJ2-3; the D is unclear. The CDR3 consists of 12 residues. Deletions cut 3 bases from V and 4 bases from J, with 5 bases between. Germline V lookup: CDR1 SEHNR, CDR2 FQNEAQ (reference sequence). The CDR3 spells CASSLRSDTQYF. The CDR3 DNA reads TGTGCCAGCAGCTTGCGTTCAGATACGCAGTATTTT.

This clone was counted a single time. This sequence joins TRBV6-1 and TRBJ2-2, with TRBD1 as a possible D gene (6 bases). Trimming pared 7 bases from V and 5 bases from J, leaving 17 bases between. Germline V gene data show CDR1 as MNHNS and CDR2 as SASEGT. The CDR3 extends over 15 amino acids. The CDR3 DNA is TGTGCCAGCAAATTCACAGGGCCTGGTACCGGGGAGCTGTTTTTT. Residues: CASKFTGPGTGELFF.

This chain connects TRBV7-6 to TRBJ2-7, with D unresolved. Between the trimmed V and J ends, which lost 5 bases and 4 bases, there was a span of 9 bases. The CDR3 spans 12 residues. Germline CDR1 reads SGHVS; CDR2 reads FNYEAQ. CDR3 residues: CASSDDIYEQYF. The CDR3 DNA sequence: TGTGCCAGCAGCGATGACATTTACGAGCAGTACTTC.

The rearrangement links TRBV11-3 to TRBJ2-2; D gene unclear. Germline values: CDR1 SGHNT, CDR2 YENEEA. The ends were cut back, 1 base at V and 0 bases at J, with 6 bases in the middle. The CDR3 runs 15 residues. The CDR3 is CASSLAGANTGELFF. As DNA, the CDR3 is TGTGCCAGCAGCTTAGCAGGCGCGAACACCGGGGAGCTGTTTTTT.

The chain has TRBV28 and TRBJ1-1, with D perhaps matching TRBD1 (6 bases). Germline V gene data show CDR1 as MDHEN and CDR2 as SYDVKM. The CDR3 is 17 amino acids. Trimming took off 1 base at V and 7 bases at J, with 22 bases between the two ends. Here the CDR3 reads CASSLLVFRGSSDEAFF. CDR3 sequence (DNA): TGTGCCAGCAGTTTATTGGTGTTCAGGGGCTCCAGTGATGAAGCTTTCTTT.

CDR3 sequence reads: CASSYSKGQGPYGYTF. CDR3 nucleotide sequence: TGTGCCAGCAGTTACTCCAAGGGACAGGGTCCCTATGGCTACACCTTC. The rearrangement joins TRBV6-5 to TRBJ1-2; TRBD1 matches at 9 bases. Germline loops: CDR1 MNHEY, CDR2 SVGAGI. There are 16 residues in the CDR3. V shed 0 bases, J shed 4 bases, and the junction held 6 bases outside the gene matches.

The J gene is TRBJ1-1, the V gene TRBV7-3, with D perhaps TRBD1 (5 bases). Per the germline V gene, CDR1 is SGHTA and CDR2 is FQGTGA. V was cut by 2 bases and J by 5 bases, with 12 bases left in between. This CDR3 spans 14 amino acids. The CDR3 DNA is TGTGCCAGCAGCTTAGCAGGGCGAGAAACTGAAGCTTTCTTT. The encoded protein is CASSLAGRETEAFF.

This clone has only a few counts. CDR3 sequence (DNA): TGTGCCAGCTCACCACGGCAGCCTCGGGAGACCCAGTACTTC. This codes for CASSPRQPRETQYF. The chain has TRBV18 and TRBJ2-5; no clear D. The CDR3 extends over 14 amino acids. In germline, CDR1 is KGHSH, CDR2 LQKENI. The V and J ends lost 1 base and 5 bases respectively, with 11 bases between them.

This clone was counted once. J is TRBJ1-2 and V is TRBV18; D perhaps matches TRBD1 (6 bases). The CDR3 loop spans 16 amino acids. V was trimmed by 3 bases and J by 0 bases, leaving 14 bases between them. Germline CDR1 KGHSH, CDR2 LQKENI. The CDR3 is CASSPLSGDTNYGYTF. Written as DNA, the CDR3 is TGTGCCAGCTCACCGCTTTCAGGGGATACTAACTATGGCTACACCTTC.

The genes are TRBV29-1 and TRBJ1-1, with TRBD1 matching 7 bases. The CDR3 runs 14 residues. The V and J ends lost 6 bases and 0 bases, in that order; junction bases with no gene match: 7. CDR1 and CDR2 from the germline V gene are SQVTM and ANQGSEA. The CDR3 DNA reads as TGCAGCGTCGAAAAGACAGGGATGAACACTGAAGCTTTCTTT. Its translation: CSVEKTGMNTEAFF.